Below, 31 T cell receptor beta chains from the same sample are listed, as sequenced in a study of blood T cell repertoires in COVID-19. This table comes from immunoSEQ multiplex PCR, and its TCRdb copy is limited to in-frame clones, with some not included. The repertoire has more than 45,000 clones, about nine tenths of them found once; the top ten carry roughly 15%. The specimen sequenced was peripheral blood. The receptors were sampled from a man in his sixties with active or convalescent COVID-19.

CDR3 bases: TGCGCCAGCAGCCGGGGGACAGGCCCTAATGAGCAGTACTTC. It codes for CASSRGTGPNEQYF. This rearrangement joins TRBV5-1 to TRBJ2-7; 8 bases are a match to TRBD1. The CDR3 runs 14 residues. Germline V gives CDR1 SGHRS, CDR2 YFSETQ. With V trimmed by 4 bases and J by 7 bases, 10 bases remained unmatched.

The rearrangement links TRBV28 to TRBJ1-5, with 9 bases that match TRBD1. V dropped 8 bases and J dropped 7; count of bases not matched to a gene: 3. The CDR3 is made up of 12 amino acids. Germline assignment: CDR1 MDHEN and CDR2 SYDVKM. The CDR3 spells CASGTGKQPQHF. The CDR3 bases are TGTGCCAGCGGGACAGGGAAACAGCCCCAGCATTTT.

The CDR3 DNA reads as TGTGCCAGCAGCCCGAGGGTTTTTTCAGATACGCAGTATTTT. As protein: CASSPRVFSDTQYF. V gene TRBV5-8 combines with J gene TRBJ2-3; tentative D call: TRBD2 (5 bases). Germline V lookup: CDR1 SGHTS, CDR2 YDEGEE. The CDR3 covers 14 residues. V lost 4 bases to trimming and J lost 4 bases, with 13 bases between them.

The chain has TRBV2 and TRBJ1-2; no clear D. V lost 7 bases, J lost 2 bases, and 11 bases lay in between. The CDR3 covers 13 residues. From germline, CDR1 is SNHLY and CDR2 FYNNEI. The DNA of the CDR3 is TGTGCCAGCAAGGGTGGGGAGAACTATGGCTACACCTTC. Protein product: CASKGGENYGYTF.

This clone came up many times. Other DNA sequences from this sample encode an identical CDR3 as well. This chain uses TRBV5-4 with TRBJ1-1; D possibly corresponds to TRBD1 (5 bases). The CDR3 has 14 residues. The V gene's germline CDR1 is SGHNT and CDR2 YYREEE (reference sequence). With 0 bases removed from V and 2 bases from J, the gap between germline ends came to 8 bases. CDR3 DNA: TGTGCCAGCAGCTTGGAGCAGGGTAACACTGAAGCTTTCTTT. As protein: CASSLEQGNTEAFF. Variable domain in full (rest from reference TRBV5-4 and TRBJ1-1): ETGVTQSPTHLIKTRGQQVTLRCSSQSGHNTVSWYQQALGQGPQFIFQYYREEENGRGNFPPRFSGLQFPNYSSELNVNALELDDSALYLCASSLEQGNTEAFFGQGTRLTVV.

This clone showed up just a few times. This chain links TRBV20-1 with TRBJ1-2, with 7 bases aligning to TRBD1. The CDR3 consists of 14 residues. From germline, CDR1 is DFQATT and CDR2 SNEGSKA (reference sequence). J gave up 6 bases and V 3 bases, and 10 bases lay outside the gene matches. CDR3 region: CSASRRTGGDGYTF. Here the CDR3 DNA reads TGCAGTGCTAGTCGCAGGACAGGAGGGGATGGCTACACCTTC.

V and J are TRBV7-2 and TRBJ2-1; tentatively, D is TRBD2 (5 bases). The CDR3 consists of 13 residues. CDR1 SGHTA and CDR2 FQGNSA come from the germline V gene. Trimming stripped 4 bases from V and 2 bases from J, with 6 bases between. The CDR3 DNA follows: TGTGCCAGCAGCTACGGGACCTACAATGAGCAGTTCTTC. This sequence encodes CASSYGTYNEQFF.

This clone has just one count. The chain has TRBV5-6 and TRBJ1-1, with D unresolved. Germline-derived CDR1 and CDR2 are SGHDT and YYEEEE. Trimming took 4 bases from V and 2 from J, leaving 6 bases between them. There are 12 residues in the CDR3. For the CDR3, the DNA is TGTGCCAGCAGCCCCAAAAACACTGAAGCTTTCTTT. This sequence encodes CASSPKNTEAFF. The full variable domain, with the rest looked up from reference TRBV5-6 and TRBJ1-1, is DAGVTQSPTHLIKTRGQQVTLRCSPKSGHDTVSWYQQALGQGPQFIFQYYEEEERQRGNFPDRFSGHQFPNYSSELNVNALLLGDSALYLCASSPKNTEAFFGQGTRLTVV.

In its sample, this clone was seen once. The chain recombines TRBV11-1 with TRBJ2-7; D is ambiguous. The CDR3 sequence is 11 residues long. Deletions cut 3 bases from V and 6 bases from J, with 6 bases between. Per germline, CDR1 SGHAT and CDR2 FQDESV (reference sequence). CDR3 DNA: TGTGCCAGCAGCTTCGGGTTCGAGCAGTACTTC. Translation: CASSFGFEQYF.

The chain has TRBV4-2 and TRBJ1-6, with 7 positions matching TRBD1. The CDR3 is 17 residues long. After removal of 3 bases from V and 5 bases from J, the junction contained 10 bases not matched to a gene. In germline, CDR1 is LGHNA, CDR2 YNFKEQ. DNA for the CDR3: TGTGCCAGCAGCCAGTTGAGCTTAGGACAGGATAATTCACCCCTCCACTTT. Translated: CASSQLSLGQDNSPLHF.

The chain has TRBV19 and TRBJ2-1; 8 bases align to TRBD2. This CDR3 contains 16 residues. The V and J ends lost 8 bases and 7 bases, in that order; junction bases with no gene match: 16. Germline lookup yields CDR1 LNHDA and CDR2 SQIVND (reference sequence). The CDR3: CASGPSRGGKSNEQFF. As DNA, the CDR3 is TGTGCCAGTGGCCCCTCCCGCGGGGGGAAGAGTAATGAGCAGTTCTTC. The whole variable domain, remainder taken from reference TRBV19 and TRBJ2-1, is DGGITQSPKYLFRKEGQNVTLSCEQNLNHDAMYWYRQDPGQGLRLIYYSQIVNDFQKGDIAEGYSVSREKKESFPLTVTSAQKNPTAFYLCASGPSRGGKSNEQFFGPGTRLTVL.

The J gene is TRBJ1-1, the V gene TRBV5-4; D unclear. The germline V gene has CDR1 SGHNT and CDR2 YYREEE (reference sequence). V was trimmed by 1 base and J by 1 base, leaving 8 bases between them. This CDR3 has 14 residues. CDR3 residues: CASSLRQANTEAFF. The CDR3 coding sequence is TGTGCCAGCAGCTTGAGGCAGGCGAACACTGAAGCTTTCTTT.

The J gene is TRBJ1-1, the V gene TRBV3-1 (or the pseudogene TRBV3-2); TRBD1 matches 12 bases. This CDR3 spans 15 amino acids. Per germline, CDR1 LGHDT and CDR2 YNNKEL (reference sequence). The trim removed 3 bases at V and 3 bases at J, leaving 2 bases unmatched. The CDR3 DNA sequence: TGTGCCAGCAGCCAGGGGACAGGGGGCGACACTGAAGCTTTCTTT. It translates to CASSQGTGGDTEAFF.

This chain joins TRBV7-2 and TRBJ1-4, with unresolved D. The germline CDR1 and CDR2 sequences are SGHTA and FQGNSA. Trimming left V 5 bases short and J 5 bases short, with 15 bases between. This CDR3 is built from 15 residues. In DNA form, the CDR3 reads TGTGCCAGCAGCCCGCCCGGACTGGGGAATGAAAAACTGTTTTTT. This codes for CASSPPGLGNEKLFF.

The V call is TRBV6-2 or TRBV6-3, the J call TRBJ1-2, with 7 bases fitting TRBD1. CDR1 and CDR2 from the germline V gene are MNHEY and SVGEGT. The CDR3 runs 15 residues. Unmatched junction bases numbered 5, after V lost 2 bases and J lost 2 bases. CDR3 residues: CASSYLSTGNYGYTF. The CDR3, as DNA: TGTGCCAGCAGTTACCTCTCGACAGGGAACTATGGCTACACCTTC.

This chain links TRBV19 with TRBJ2-2; the match to TRBD1 covers 7 bases. The CDR3 contains 16 residues. Germline CDR1 and CDR2: LNHDA and SQIVND (reference sequence). V shed 3 bases, J shed 7 bases, and the junction held 11 bases outside the gene matches. For the CDR3, the DNA is TGTGCCAGTAGTATTGTCGTAGGGGGCGCCAGCGGGGAGCTGTTTTTT. Protein: CASSIVVGGASGELFF.

The gene calls are TRBV3-1 (or the pseudogene TRBV3-2) and TRBJ1-1; D gene ambiguous. The germline V gene encodes CDR1 LGHDT and CDR2 YNNKEL (reference sequence). V lost 6 bases, J lost 4 bases, and 12 bases lay in between. There are 13 residues in the CDR3. The CDR3: CASSQASSTEAFF. The CDR3 region has the DNA TGTGCCAGCAGTCAGGCGTCGAGCACTGAAGCTTTCTTT.

CDR3 loop: CAISETDRVGGYTF. The DNA for the CDR3 is TGTGCCATCAGTGAGACCGACAGGGTAGGCGGCTACACCTTC. V gene TRBV10-3 combines with J gene TRBJ1-2; 7 bases agree with TRBD1. J lost 8 bases, V lost 2 bases, and 8 bases had no gene match. The CDR3 is made up of 14 amino acids. The germline CDR1 and CDR2 sequences are ENHRY and SYGVKD.

V usage is TRBV5-5 and J usage is TRBJ2-7, with D tentatively TRBD2 (5 bases). The V and J ends lost 2 bases and 0 bases respectively, with 12 bases between them. CDR1 is SGHKS, CDR2 YYEKEE, per germline (reference sequence). The CDR3 runs to 15 residues. CDR3 region: CASSFEGASSYEQYF. CDR3 sequence (DNA): TGTGCCAGCAGCTTTGAGGGTGCTAGCTCCTACGAGCAGTACTTC.

The gene calls are TRBV12-3 or TRBV12-4 and TRBJ1-5; 9 nucleotides line up with TRBD1. The CDR3 is 13 amino acids. The V segment lost 5 bases and the J segment 7 bases; nucleotides outside the gene matches: 3. The CDR3 DNA is TGTGCCAGCAGTGGGACAGGGTGCCAGCCCCAGCATTTT. Its translation: CASSGTGCQPQHF.

V usage is TRBV24-1 and J usage is TRBJ2-6; D is uncertain. The CDR3 sequence is 15 residues long. Trimming removed 2 bases from V and 9 bases from J, with 13 bases in between. Germline assignment: CDR1 KGHDR and CDR2 SFDVKD. CDR3 region: CATSDYPQWFNVLTF. The CDR3 nucleotides are TGTGCCACCAGTGATTATCCACAGTGGTTCAACGTCCTGACTTTC.

The chain is built from TRBV5-4 and TRBJ2-7, with D tentatively TRBD2 (6 bases). The CDR3 totals 16 residues. Deletions cut 0 bases from V and 0 bases from J, with 13 bases between. CDR1 SGHNT and CDR2 YYREEE come from the germline V gene (reference sequence). The CDR3 reads CASSLGLLASSYEQYF. As DNA, the CDR3 is TGTGCCAGCAGCTTGGGATTACTAGCCAGCTCCTACGAGCAGTACTTC.

The chain recombines TRBV9 with TRBJ1-1; D is unclear. CDR3 length equals 13 residues. The V end lost 3 bases, the J end lost 0 bases, and 6 bases lay between the germline ends. Germline CDR1 SGDLS, CDR2 YYNGEE. The CDR3 region is CASSAGMNTEAFF. The CDR3 region has the DNA TGTGCCAGCAGCGCGGGGATGAACACTGAAGCTTTCTTT.

V and J are TRBV3-1 (or the pseudogene TRBV3-2) and TRBJ2-3; a possible D gene is TRBD2 (7 bases). CDR1 is LGHDT and CDR2 is YNNKEL in the germline V gene (reference sequence). The CDR3 length is 17 residues. V lost 1 base, J lost 2 bases, and 16 bases lay in between. CDR3: CASSQAVRGGNTDTQYF. CDR3 bases: TGTGCCAGCAGCCAAGCGGTTCGCGGGGGCAACACAGATACGCAGTATTTT.

The CDR3 coding sequence is TGTGCCAGCAGCCCCGGGGGGATATATGGCTACACCTTC. Translated: CASSPGGIYGYTF. The chain couples TRBV28 to TRBJ1-2, with D maybe TRBD1 (5 bases). Deletions cut 6 bases from V and 5 bases from J, with 13 bases between. In germline, CDR1 is MDHEN, CDR2 SYDVKM. This CDR3 is 13 amino acids long.

The CDR3 loop is CASSQGTHRGETQYF. The CDR3, as DNA: TGTGCCAGCAGCCAAGGGACCCACAGGGGAGAGACCCAGTACTTC. The V and J genes are TRBV9 and TRBJ2-5, with 7 bases fitting TRBD1. Per the germline V gene, CDR1 is SGDLS and CDR2 is YYNGEE. V shed 4 bases and J 4 bases; nucleotides not matched to a gene: 10. The CDR3 length is 15 residues.

This chain links TRBV10-3 with TRBJ2-7; 8 bases are shared with TRBD2. V was pared by 0 bases and J by 4 bases, with 2 bases of the junction left unmatched. The CDR3 has 14 amino acids. Germline V gives CDR1 ENHRY, CDR2 SYGVKD. Here the CDR3 reads CAISESGTRYEQYF. The CDR3 DNA is TGTGCCATCAGTGAGTCTGGGACTAGATACGAGCAGTACTTC.

This clone was detected once. The chain is built from TRBV7-3 and TRBJ2-2, with 8 bases lining up with TRBD2. V shed 3 bases and J 5 bases; nucleotides not matched to a gene: 5. In germline, CDR1 is SGHTA, CDR2 FQGTGA. The CDR3 contains 15 residues. The CDR3 loop is CASSFAAGATGELFF. CDR3 DNA: TGTGCCAGCAGCTTTGCAGCGGGAGCTACCGGGGAGCTGTTTTTT.

The DNA for the CDR3 is TGTGCCAGCAGCTTAAGGACAGAATACAATGAGCAGTTCTTC. Amino acid sequence: CASSLRTEYNEQFF. The genes are TRBV7-3 and TRBJ2-1, with a weak D call TRBD1 (6 bases). The V gene's germline CDR1 is SGHTA and CDR2 FQGTGA. Trimming removed 1 base at V and 4 bases at J, with 8 bases between. The CDR3 is 14 amino acids. The full variable domain, its missing parts supplied by reference TRBV7-3 and TRBJ2-1, is GAGVSQTPSNKVTEKGKYVELRCDPISGHTALYWYRQSLGQGPEFLIYFQGTGAADDSGLPNDRFFAVRPEGSVSTLKIQRTERGDSAVYLCASSLRTEYNEQFFGPGTRLTVL.

This rearrangement joins TRBV6-5 to TRBJ1-5; the match to TRBD1 covers 11 bases. The CDR3 covers 15 residues. Germline V gene sequence: CDR1 MNHEY, CDR2 SVGAGI. With 7 bases clipped from V and 4 bases from J, the junction kept 6 bases outside the gene matches. CDR3 sequence: CASKRTGGENQPQHF. The CDR3 DNA reads TGTGCCAGCAAAAGGACAGGGGGCGAGAATCAGCCCCAGCATTTT.

The V and J genes are TRBV11-1 and TRBJ2-7; no clear D gene. The ends were cut back, 3 bases at V and 1 base at J, with 13 bases in the middle. The CDR3 has 15 amino acids. The V gene's germline CDR1 is SGHAT and CDR2 FQDESV (reference sequence). CDR3 region: CASSFGQDLSYEQYF. As DNA, the CDR3 is TGTGCCAGCAGCTTTGGTCAGGATCTTTCCTACGAGCAGTACTTC.